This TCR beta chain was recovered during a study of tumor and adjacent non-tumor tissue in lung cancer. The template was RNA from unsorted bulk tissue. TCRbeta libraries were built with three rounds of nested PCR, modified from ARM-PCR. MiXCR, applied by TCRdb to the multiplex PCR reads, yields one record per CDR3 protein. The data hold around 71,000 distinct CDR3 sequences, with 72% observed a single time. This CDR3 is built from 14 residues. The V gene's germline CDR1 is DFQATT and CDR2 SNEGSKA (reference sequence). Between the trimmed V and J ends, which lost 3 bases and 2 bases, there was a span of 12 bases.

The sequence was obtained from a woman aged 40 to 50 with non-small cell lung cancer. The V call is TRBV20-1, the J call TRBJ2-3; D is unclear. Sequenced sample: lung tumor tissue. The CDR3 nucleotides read TGCAGTGCTAGCGAGACGTCTCACACAGATACGCAGTATTTT. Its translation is CSASETSHTDTQYF.